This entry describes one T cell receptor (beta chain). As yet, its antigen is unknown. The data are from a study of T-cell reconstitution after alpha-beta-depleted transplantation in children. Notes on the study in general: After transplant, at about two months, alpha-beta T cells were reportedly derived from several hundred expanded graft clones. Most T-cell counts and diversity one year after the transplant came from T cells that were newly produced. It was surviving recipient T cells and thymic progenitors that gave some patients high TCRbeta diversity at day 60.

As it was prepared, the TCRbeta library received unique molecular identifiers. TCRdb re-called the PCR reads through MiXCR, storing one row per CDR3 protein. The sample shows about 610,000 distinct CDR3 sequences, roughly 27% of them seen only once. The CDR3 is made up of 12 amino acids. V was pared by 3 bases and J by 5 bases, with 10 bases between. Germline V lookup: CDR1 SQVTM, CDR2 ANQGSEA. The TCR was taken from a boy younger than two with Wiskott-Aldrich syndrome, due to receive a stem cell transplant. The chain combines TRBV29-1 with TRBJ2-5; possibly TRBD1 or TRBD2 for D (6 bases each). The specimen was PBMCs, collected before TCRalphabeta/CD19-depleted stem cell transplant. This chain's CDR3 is CSVDSGAETQYF. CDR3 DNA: TGCAGCGTTGACTCGGGGGCGGAGACCCAGTACTTC.